This TCR beta chain was profiled in a study of CD8+CD57+ T cells in acquired aplastic anemia. This clonotype was seen many times. Sequencing involved patients with CD8+CD57+ cell expansion previously shown by flow cytometry. Severe acquired aplastic anemia was diagnosed in all patients. Genomic DNA, serving as template, underwent TCR beta VDJ and CDR3 profiling. Each CDR3 protein is one row after TCRdb ran MiXCR on the reads. The sample records a few hundred thousand distinct CDR3 sequences, under 40% being singletons. J gave up 5 bases and V 2 bases, and 7 bases lay outside the gene matches. The CDR3 length is 16 residues. CDR1 and CDR2 from the germline V gene are MGHDK and SYGVNS.

Sequencing used sorted CD4+, CD8+, or CD8+CD57+ T cells (not recorded which) from PBMCs. This clonotype was sampled from a human donor with aplastic anemia. The rearrangement uses TRBV25-1 and TRBJ2-7; TRBD1 agrees at 12 bases. CDR3 region: CASSEPPGQGANEQYF. CDR3 bases: TGTGCCAGCAGTGAACCACCGGGACAGGGGGCCAACGAGCAGTACTTC.